Listed below are T cell receptor beta chains from one sample, sequenced in a study of cytomegalovirus exposure and HLA in healthy donors. Method: immunoSEQ multiplex PCR; TCRdb's copy keeps in-frame clones and lacks some. Of fewer than 120,000 clones in the sample, around 78% were seen once. Sequenced sample: PBMCs. The receptors come from a woman in her twenties or thirties in good health and CMV-seronegative. Both conserved end residues are part of each CDR3. D genes are given only for firm matches. Not all rows give a size; the values are once, few, many and, for expanded clones, a class.

.	12	TRBJ2-7	.	TRBV28	TGTGCCAGCAGCCTAGTTCCCCACGAGCAGTACTTC	CASSLVPHEQYF
TRBD2	15	TRBJ2-2	.	TRBV6-5	TGTGCCACCGAGCGGGGGGGCGGAATCACCGGGGAGCTGTTTTTT	CATERGGGITGELFF
TRBD1	15	TRBJ1-5	.	TRBV5-4	TGTGCCAGCAGCTCCACCCCACAGGGGCATCAGCCCCAGCATTTT	CASSSTPQGHQPQHF
TRBD1	13	TRBJ2-3	.	TRBV27	TGTGCCAGCAGTCTCACCGGGACAGGGATGCTTCGTTTT	CASSLTGTGMLRF
TRBD2	13	TRBJ2-1	.	TRBV29-1	TGCAGCGTTGAAGGACTAGCGGGGAATGAGCAGTTCTTC	CSVEGLAGNEQFF
.	18	TRBJ1-1	.	TRBV14	TGTGCCAGCAGCCAGATAGACAGGCCCATGGCCAAGAACACTGAAGCTTTCTTT	CASSQIDRPMAKNTEAFF
.	16	TRBJ1-1	.	TRBV4-1	TGCGCCAGCAGCCAAGATTTACGAGGGCCCGGGACTGAAGCTTTCTTT	CASSQDLRGPGTEAFF
.	15	TRBJ2-3	few	TRBV2	TGTGCCAGCAGTGATACAGGTGTCAGCACAGATACGCAGTATTTT	CASSDTGVSTDTQYF
.	15	TRBJ1-2	once	TRBV9	TGTGCCAGCAGCGTGGACTCAGGCCATAACTATGGCTACACCTTC	CASSVDSGHNYGYTF
.	15	TRBJ1-1	.	TRBV6-5	TGTGCCAGCATCATGACGGTGGGTGGCGGGACTGAAGCTTTCTTT	CASIMTVGGGTEAFF
.	16	TRBJ2-2	few	TRBV4-3	TGCGCCAGCAGCCAGCGTATTTCCCCGAACACCGGGGAGCTGTTTTTT	CASSQRISPNTGELFF
.	14	TRBJ2-1	.	TRBV7-8	TGTGCCAGCAGCTCGCAGGGGTCCTACAATGAGCAGTTCTTC	CASSSQGSYNEQFF
.	13	TRBJ1-1	.	TRBV5-4	TGTGCCAGCAGCTCTCGGGAGGGCCCTGAAGCTTTCTTT	CASSSREGPEAFF
TRBD2	14	TRBJ2-5	.	TRBV6-1	TGTGCCAGCGCTAGCGGGGAGGATTTAGAGACCCAGTACTTC	CASASGEDLETQYF
.	12	TRBJ2-7	.	TRBV4-1	TGCGCCAGCAGCTCAAGGACGGGAAAGCAGTACTTC	CASSSRTGKQYF
TRBD1	15	TRBJ1-5	few	TRBV7-8	TGTGCCAGCAGCGCATATACAGGGGGCAATCAGCCCCAGCATTTT	CASSAYTGGNQPQHF
.	15	TRBJ2-2	few	TRBV4-1	TGCGCCAGCAGCCTGAACAGGGAGGGCACCGGGGAGCTGTTTTTT	CASSLNREGTGELFF
TRBD1	14	TRBJ2-1	.	TRBV29-1	TGCAGCGTTGTATACTTAGAGGGGGCTTACGAGCAGTTCTTC	CSVVYLEGAYEQFF
.	13	TRBJ2-3	.	TRBV11-3	TGTGCCAGCAGCTTAGTTGACGGGGATACGCAGTATTTT	CASSLVDGDTQYF
.	14	TRBJ1-2	.	TRBV7-2	TGTGCCAGCAGCTTAGATGGCGGGGGATGGGGCTACACCTTC	CASSLDGGGWGYTF
.	15	TRBJ1-1	.	TRBV28	TGTGCCAGCGGCATTGAGGCGGGATCTGAAACTGAAGCTTTCTTT	CASGIEAGSETEAFF
.	17	TRBJ1-1	.	TRBV4-3	TGCGCCAGCAGCCAAGATCATCATCGGGGGGCGATTTCGTGGGCTTTCTTT	CASSQDHHRGAISWAFF
TRBD1	15	TRBJ1-2	.	TRBV14	TGTGCCAGCAGCCACTCGGGACAGGGCTACTATGGCTACACCTTC	CASSHSGQGYYGYTF
TRBD2	14	TRBJ2-7	.	TRBV25-1	TGTGCCAGCAGTTCTCTCCGGGAGGTGCACGAGCAGTACTTC	CASSSLREVHEQYF
.	13	TRBJ1-5	.	TRBV30	TGTGCCTGGAGTGTAGCGGGTAATCAGCCCCAGCATTTT	CAWSVAGNQPQHF
.	15	TRBJ2-7	.	TRBV19	TGTGCCAGTAGTATCCGCGGTCTCAGCTCCTACGAGCAGTACTTC	CASSIRGLSSYEQYF
TRBD2	16	TRBJ2-3	.	TRBV6-5	TGTGCCAGCAGTTACTCGACCACTAGCGGGAAGGATACGCAGTATTTT	CASSYSTTSGKDTQYF
.	14	TRBJ2-4	.	TRBV25-1	TGTGCCAGCAGGGGAACAGGGCTCGGAAACATTCAGTACTTC	CASRGTGLGNIQYF
.	19	TRBJ2-5	.	TRBV9	TGTGCCAGCAGCGCACTCCGAGGTGACAGAAGATGGGCTGAAGAGACCCAGTACTTC	CASSALRGDRRWAEETQYF
TRBD1	15	TRBJ1-2	once	TRBV28	TGTGCCAGCAGTTCCCCCGGGACAGGGGGAGGTGGCTACACCTTC	CASSSPGTGGGGYTF
.	15	TRBJ1-5	.	TRBV28	TGTGCCAGCAGTCGGCGACAGGCCGACAATCAGCCCCAGCATTTT	CASSRRQADNQPQHF
.	15	TRBJ2-7	.	TRBV5-4	TGTGCCAGCAGTCGTGGGACTTTAGTTTCGCTCGAGCAGTACTTC	CASSRGTLVSLEQYF
TRBD1	15	TRBJ1-5	.	TRBV28	TGTGCCAGCAGTTTACAACAGGGGTCCTGGCAGCCCCAGCATTTT	CASSLQQGSWQPQHF
.	13	TRBJ2-5	once	TRBV9	TGTGCCAGCAGCCCACTGTACCAAGAGACCCAGTACTTC	CASSPLYQETQYF
.	16	TRBJ1-6	.	TRBV6-5	TGTGCCAGCAGTTACTCGTACAGCACTTATAATTCACCCCTCCACTTT	CASSYSYSTYNSPLHF
.	13	TRBJ2-5	.	TRBV11-2	TGTGCCAGCAGCAGACATAGCCAAGAGACCCAGTACTTC	CASSRHSQETQYF
TRBD1	12	TRBJ2-5	.	TRBV2	TGTGCCAGCATGGGACAGGGGGAGACCCAGTACTTC	CASMGQGETQYF
TRBD1	15	TRBJ1-5	.	TRBV5-8	TGTGCCAGCAGCCGGGACAGGGGGCGCAATCAGCCCCAGCATTTT	CASSRDRGRNQPQHF
.	13	TRBJ1-4	.	TRBV7-2	TGTGCCAGCAGCTTACAGGGCAGGGAAAAACTGTTTTTT	CASSLQGREKLFF
.	12	TRBJ1-2	once	TRBV27	TGTGCCAGCAGTTCAGGGTTCTTGTTGTACACCTTC	CASSSGFLLYTF
.	15	TRBJ1-3	.	TRBV18	TGTGCCAGCTCACCAGTTGCGAGCTCTGGAAACACCATATATTTT	CASSPVASSGNTIYF
.	15	TRBJ2-7	.	TRBV15	TGTGCCACCAGCAGAGATAACACCCATTCCTACGAGCAGTACTTC	CATSRDNTHSYEQYF
.	14	TRBJ1-2	few	TRBV19	TGTGCCAGTAGCACCCCCGGCAGGGACTATGGCTACACCTTC	CASSTPGRDYGYTF
TRBD2	15	TRBJ2-7	.	TRBV5-1	TGCGCCAGCAGTGGACTAGCGGGAGCAACCTACGAGCAGTACTTC	CASSGLAGATYEQYF
TRBD2	14	TRBJ2-3	.	TRBV19	TGTGCCTGCTCCGTGACTAGCGGGGGGGATACGCAGTATTTT	CACSVTSGGDTQYF
.	13	TRBJ2-5	.	TRBV18	TGTGCCAGCTCACCCCAGGTACAAGAGACCCAGTACTTC	CASSPQVQETQYF
.	18	TRBJ2-2	once	TRBV5-1	TGCGCCAGCAGCTTGGTTGGGGACCGTAGCGGTTACACCGGGGAGCTGTTTTTT	CASSLVGDRSGYTGELFF
.	13	TRBJ2-5	few	TRBV18	TGTGCCAGCTCACCTGGAGGGCAAGAGACCCAGTACTTC	CASSPGGQETQYF
.	15	TRBJ2-3	.	TRBV10-3	TGTGCCACCAAAGCCGGTGACAGTAGCACAGATACGCAGTATTTT	CATKAGDSSTDTQYF
.	14	TRBJ2-2	.	TRBV2	TGTGCCAGCAACCCCCTGGGAGCCACCGGGGAGCTGTTTTTT	CASNPLGATGELFF
.	12	TRBJ1-1	.	TRBV5-1	TGCGCCAGCAAGATTGAGGGTACTGAAGCTTTCTTT	CASKIEGTEAFF
TRBD1	15	TRBJ2-3	.	TRBV7-2	TGTGCCAGCAGCCCCGGACAGGGACCCCAAGATACGCAGTATTTT	CASSPGQGPQDTQYF
.	16	TRBJ1-4	.	TRBV30	TGTGCCTGGATCCCGACACGGGGTTCTTCTAATGAAAAACTGTTTTTT	CAWIPTRGSSNEKLFF
TRBD1	20	TRBJ1-4	.	TRBV28	TGTGCCAGCAGTTTCCTAGGGATCCGGGACAGGGGGCATACTAATGAAAAACTGTTTTTT	CASSFLGIRDRGHTNEKLFF
.	13	TRBJ1-4	.	TRBV30	TGTGCCTGGAGTGTACGGGGGGGAGAAAAACTGTTTTTT	CAWSVRGGEKLFF
.	14	TRBJ2-2	.	TRBV30	TGTGCCTGGAGTTACGGTGCGAACACCGGGGAGCTGTTTTTT	CAWSYGANTGELFF
TRBD1	16	TRBJ2-7	few	TRBV5-4	TGTGCCAGCAGCTTGTCCTATCGGACAGGGGCCTACGAGCAGTACTTC	CASSLSYRTGAYEQYF
TRBD1	17	TRBJ2-1	.	TRBV7-8	TGTGCCAGCAGCCCCCTTTGGACAGGGGAAGTCGCTTATGAGCAGTTCTTC	CASSPLWTGEVAYEQFF